The T cell receptor beta chain described here comes from a study of control samples from healthy donors and cancer patients. The repertoire was sequenced with immunoSEQ multiplex PCR; TCRdb's copy has only in-frame clones and lacks some. The sample has about 190,000 clones; roughly nine tenths are singletons. The V and J ends lost 1 base and 5 bases, in that order; junction bases with no gene match: 6. CDR1 SEHNR and CDR2 FQNEAQ come from the germline V gene (reference sequence). The CDR3 length is 15 residues. The receptor's source is a man aged 25-45 years in good health. This sequence joins TRBV7-9 and TRBJ2-5; the match to TRBD1 covers 8 bases. The sample was blood. This CDR3 reads CASSLVQGASETQYF. In DNA form, the CDR3 reads TGTGCCAGCAGCTTAGTCCAGGGGGCGAGTGAGACCCAGTACTTC.